This TCR beta chain was recovered during a study of Graves' ophthalmopathy and Graves' hyperthyroidism. Transcripts of RNA were the source for amplifying TCR beta CDR3 regions. HTBI-primed first-round RT-PCR preceded second-round multiplex PCR. TCRdb redid the calling of the multiplex PCR reads with MiXCR, one entry per CDR3 protein. The table records about 600,000 distinct CDR3 sequences, approximately 35% of them present only once. Diagnosis relied on clinical symptoms, serum thyroxine, TRAb, thyroid ultrasound and orbital computed tomography. This CDR3 has 15 amino acids. J gave up 1 base and V 5 bases, and 5 bases lay outside the gene matches. Germline V gives CDR1 ENHRY, CDR2 SYGVKD.

The TCR originated in an adult man with Graves' hyperthyroidism. The sequencing sample was made of peripheral blood or thyroid tissue (not recorded which). The chain carries TRBV10-3 and TRBJ2-5; 9 positions match TRBD1. The CDR3 loop reads CAISTTGGLQETQYF. The CDR3 DNA sequence: TGTGCCATCAGTACGACAGGGGGGCTCCAAGAGACCCAGTACTTC.